Sequencing of this TCR beta chain was carried out in a study of T cell repertoires in cytomegalovirus infection. Study-level information: Newly reported HLA-C-restricted and thoroughly characterized HLA-B-restricted CMV epitopes were employed. Public TCR beta signatures marked donors with CMV infection and the matching HLA. Study-level findings and limits: There were HLA-C-restricted CMV-specific TCR beta clonotypes dominating the ex vivo response. Based on cumulative public TCR beta family frequency, carriers of CMV plus the relevant HLA were identified.

This clonotype has more than one count but fewer than ten. Antigen unknown. TCRdb itself ran the reads through MiXCR, one entry per CDR3 protein. The sample includes some 560,000 distinct CDR3 sequences, under 45% seen only once; the top ten take about 48%. The germline V and J ends were trimmed by 4 bases and 0 bases, with 18 bases remaining between them. The CDR3 extends over 17 amino acids. The J gene is TRBJ1-1, the V gene TRBV12-3 or TRBV12-4; perhaps TRBD1 as D (5 bases). This TCR was sampled from a human donor in good health (CMV status not recorded). Some clones in this sample may be carry-over from other donors' samples. This sample comprised cultured PBMCs, obtained from culture after CMV antigen stimulation. The CDR3, as DNA: TGTGCCAGCAGTTCCAGGCCCTTGGGGGGTATGAACACTGAAGCTTTCTTT. Translated: CASSSRPLGGMNTEAFF.